This passage covers 5 T cell receptor beta chains from one sample sequenced in a study of shared clonotypes between healthy human individuals. Using immunoSEQ multiplex PCR, the repertoire was profiled, and TCRdb retains in-frame clones only, with some absent. The data contain 2 million to 2.5 million clones, approximately 94% of them singletons. CD45RO-negative cells were positively selected for CCR7, leaving out terminally differentiated effector memory CD45RA+ cells. The source material was naive CD8+ T cells sorted from blood. These TCRs come from a man aged 18 to 29 in good health.

The J gene is TRBJ2-5, the V gene TRBV5-8, with D maybe TRBD2 (6 bases). The CDR3 has 17 amino acids. Per germline, CDR1 SGHTS and CDR2 YDEGEE. Trimming took off 5 bases at V and 7 bases at J, with 27 bases between the two ends. In DNA form, the CDR3 reads TGTGCCAGCAGGCACCAACTGGAGGGCCGCAAATCGGGGACCCAGTACTTC. Its translation: CASRHQLEGRKSGTQYF.

The chain is built from TRBV27 and TRBJ1-2; 9 nucleotides match TRBD1. From germline, CDR1 is MNHEY and CDR2 SMNVEV (reference sequence). With V trimmed by 6 bases and J by 5 bases, 10 bases remained unmatched. The CDR3 extends over 15 amino acids. CDR3 in amino acids: CASRVTGGGLYGYTF. CDR3 in DNA: TGTGCCAGCAGGGTGACAGGGGGTGGCCTATATGGCTACACCTTC.

This rearrangement joins TRBV4-2 to TRBJ1-1; weak D call: TRBD1 (6 bases). Trimming removed 1 base at V and 5 bases at J, with 14 bases between. This CDR3 spans 15 amino acids. Germline V gives CDR1 LGHNA, CDR2 YNFKEQ. CDR3 in DNA: TGTGCCAGCAGCCAAGTCCAGGGGTCGGAGACTGAAGCTTTCTTT. This encodes CASSQVQGSETEAFF.

V gene TRBV4-1 combines with J gene TRBJ2-5; either TRBD1 or TRBD2 may fit D (5 bases each). The CDR3 spans 17 residues. The germline V and J ends were trimmed by 0 bases and 2 bases, with 16 bases remaining between them. Germline lookup yields CDR1 MGHRA and CDR2 YSYEKL. The CDR3 DNA reads as TGCGCCAGCAGCCAAGATCCCCCAAGAGGGGAGCAAGAGACCCAGTACTTC. It translates to CASSQDPPRGEQETQYF.

The table lists this clone with a count of one. V and J are TRBV30 and TRBJ2-5; D is perhaps TRBD1 or TRBD2 (5 bases each). The CDR3 has 14 residues. The V and J ends lost 4 bases and 5 bases respectively, with 17 bases between them. The germline gives CDR1 GTSNPN, CDR2 SVGIG (reference sequence). The CDR3 nucleotides are TGTGCCTGGACCAACTTCGGGGCCGGTGAGACCCAGTACTTC. Encoded protein: CAWTNFGAGETQYF.